Shown below are 4 T cell receptor beta chains from a single sample sequenced in a study of cytomegalovirus exposure and HLA in healthy donors. PCR used 60 Vbeta primers and 13 Jbeta primers. Profiling relied on immunoSEQ multiplex PCR, and the TCRdb table lists in-frame clones only, not all of them. Found here are over 45,000 clones, 83% of them singletons; the top ten hold 4.3%. Sample: PBMCs. These receptors all stem from a man aged 25-40 years in good health and CMV-seronegative.

This clone appeared a few times. The chain combines TRBV5-1 with TRBJ2-3; 12 positions agree with TRBD2. Germline lookup yields CDR1 SGHRS and CDR2 YFSETQ. J lost 0 bases, V lost 0 bases, and 2 bases had no gene match. CDR3 size: 17 residues. The CDR3 nucleotides are TGCGCCAGCAGCTTGGGGACTAGCGGGACTAGCACAGATACGCAGTATTTT. This gives the protein CASSLGTSGTSTDTQYF.

The genes are TRBV29-1 and TRBJ2-7, with D maybe TRBD1 (5 bases). Trimming left V 6 bases short and J 3 bases short, with 9 bases between. In germline, CDR1 is SQVTM, CDR2 ANQGSEA. This CDR3 region has 11 residues. DNA of the CDR3: TGCAGCGTAGGGGTCGGCTACGAGCAGTACTTC. Protein product: CSVGVGYEQYF.

The chain uses TRBV4-1 and TRBJ1-4, with unresolved D. The germline CDR1 and CDR2 sequences are MGHRA and YSYEKL. The length of the CDR3 is 14 residues. Trimming left V 1 base short and J 6 bases short, with 9 bases between. DNA of the CDR3: TGCGCCAGCAGCCAAGCGTTCTTAGATGAAAAACTGTTTTTT. As protein: CASSQAFLDEKLFF.

This chain links TRBV5-4 with TRBJ2-3, with 11 bases fitting TRBD2. The V and J ends lost 5 bases and 2 bases, in that order; junction bases with no gene match: 4. Germline assignment: CDR1 SGHNT and CDR2 YYREEE (reference sequence). The CDR3 is made up of 15 amino acids. The CDR3 is CASRGTSGTTDTQYF. In DNA form, the CDR3 reads TGTGCCAGCAGAGGGACTAGCGGAACCACAGATACGCAGTATTTT. The full variable domain, with the rest looked up from reference TRBV5-4 and TRBJ2-3, is ETGVTQSPTHLIKTRGQQVTLRCSSQSGHNTVSWYQQALGQGPQFIFQYYREEENGRGNFPPRFSGLQFPNYSSELNVNALELDDSALYLCASRGTSGTTDTQYFGPGTRLTVL.